This is a list of T cell receptor beta chains from one sample in a study of blood T cell repertoires in COVID-19. The method was immunoSEQ multiplex PCR; TCRdb's version includes in-frame clones alone and lacks a portion of them. The data show about 230,000 clones, with around 83% seen just once and less than 8% held by the top ten. Sequenced material: peripheral blood. Receptors originate from a woman between 45 and 65 years old with acute or convalescent COVID-19. Each CDR3 is given with its conserved first and last residue. The D gene is left open where the match is weak. Rows give clone size only sometimes, using once, few, many, or a class for an expanded clone.

>TRBJ2-2|TRBV27|NA|NA
TGTGCCACCTCTATAGGGGCGCGGACCGGGGAGCTGTTTTTT
CATSIGARTGELFF
>TRBJ2-6|TRBV5-8|NA|TRBD1
TGTGCCAGCAGCTTCCGGACAGGGATTTCCTCTGGGGCCAACGTCCTGACTTTC
CASSFRTGISSGANVLTF
>TRBJ2-5|TRBV4-2|NA|TRBD2
TGTGCCAGCAACCCGGGGACTAGCGGGGGGGGCCGAGAGACCCAGTACTTC
CASNPGTSGGGRETQYF
>TRBJ1-5|TRBV2|NA|NA
TGTGCCAGCACCTCAGACAGTCATAGCAATCAGCCCCAGCATTTT
CASTSDSHSNQPQHF
>TRBJ1-2|TRBV24-1|NA|NA
TGTGCCACCAGTTCCAGGGCAGGTTATGGCTACACCTTC
CATSSRAGYGYTF
>TRBJ1-5|TRBV18|NA|TRBD1
TGTGCCAGTACGGGACAGCTGTCAGGTCAGCCCCAGCATTTT
CASTGQLSGQPQHF
>TRBJ2-5|TRBV12-3/TRBV12-4|NA|NA
TGTGCCAGCAGTTTGTTATCGGGGGAGACCCAGTACTTC
CASSLLSGETQYF
>TRBJ1-1|TRBV18|once|TRBD1
TGTGCCAGCTCACGGGATCAGGGTCGGCGGACAGGCACTGAAGCTTTCTTT
CASSRDQGRRTGTEAFF
>TRBJ1-2|TRBV28|few|NA
TGTGCCAGCAGTCCCCACAGGACCTATGGCTACACCTTC
CASSPHRTYGYTF
>TRBJ2-1|TRBV4-1|NA|TRBD2
TGCGCCAGCAGCGATTTAGCGGGGGCCCGGAATGAGCAGTTCTTC
CASSDLAGARNEQFF
>TRBJ1-4|TRBV10-2|NA|TRBD1
TGCGCCAGCAGTGAGACTCCGACAGGGGCAACCACTAATGAAAAACTGTTTTTT
CASSETPTGATTNEKLFF
>TRBJ1-5|TRBV24-1|NA|NA
TGTGCCACCAGCGGGAGGGGAGGCGAAGGCTTTCAGCCCCAGCATTTT
CATSGRGGEGFQPQHF
>TRBJ1-2|TRBV3-1/TRBV3-2|once|NA
TGTGCCAGCAGCCAACAGGGAGGCGGCTACACCTTC
CASSQQGGGYTF
>TRBJ2-7|TRBV20-1|NA|NA
TGCAGTGCTAGTGGGGGGGACAGCTCCTACGAGCAGTACTTC
CSASGGDSSYEQYF
>TRBJ1-2|TRBV6-4|few|NA
TGTGCCAGCACGGTCAGATTGGACAAAACCTATGGCTACACCTTC
CASTVRLDKTYGYTF
>TRBJ2-1|TRBV5-6|NA|TRBD1
TGTGCCAGCAGCTCTCCGGACAGGGTCTTGTTCTTC
CASSSPDRVLFF
>TRBJ1-1|TRBV12-5|NA|TRBD1
TGTGCTAGTGGTTTGGGACAGGGGGGCATTAGGAGCACTGAAGCTTTCTTT
CASGLGQGGIRSTEAFF
>TRBJ1-5|TRBV6-5|NA|TRBD1
TGTGCCAGCAGTTACTCGATACCAGGGGGAGGACAGCCCCAGCATTTT
CASSYSIPGGGQPQHF
>TRBJ2-7|TRBV2|NA|TRBD2
TGTGCCAGCACCCCACTAGCGGGAAGGCACGAGCAGTACTTC
CASTPLAGRHEQYF
>TRBJ1-5|TRBV28|NA|TRBD1
TGTGCCAGCAGGCCCGTGGGACAGGGCCTCAATCAGCCCCAGCATTTT
CASRPVGQGLNQPQHF
>TRBJ1-1|TRBV10-3|NA|NA
TGTGCCATTGGAGAGGGGGATGAAGCTTTCTTT
CAIGEGDEAFF
>TRBJ2-7|TRBV19|NA|NA
TGTGCCAGTACTGATAGGAGCTCCTACGAGCAGTACTTC
CASTDRSSYEQYF
>TRBJ1-1|TRBV5-5|NA|NA
TGTGCCAGCAGCCGGGCCCCAGGGGACACTGAAGCTTTCTTT
CASSRAPGDTEAFF
>TRBJ2-1|TRBV6-6|NA|TRBD2
TGTGCCAGCAGTCGCCTTTTCGCTAGCGGATATTACAATGAGCAGTTCTTC
CASSRLFASGYYNEQFF
>TRBJ2-7|TRBV18|NA|NA
TGTGCCAGCTCACAGACTGGCGGCTACGAGCAGTACTTC
CASSQTGGYEQYF
>TRBJ1-4|TRBV4-2|NA|NA
TGTGCCAGCAGCCAAGAAGGGACTTGGGGTGAAAAACTGTTTTTT
CASSQEGTWGEKLFF
>TRBJ2-7|TRBV9|NA|NA
TGTGCCAGCAGCGCGGGACACCAATACGAGCAGTACTTC
CASSAGHQYEQYF
>TRBJ1-3|TRBV5-1|NA|NA
TGCGCCAGCAGCTTGGTCGGGAACACCATATATTTT
CASSLVGNTIYF
>TRBJ2-2|TRBV21-1|NA|NA
TGTGCCAGCAGCAAATACCAGCGGGAGGGCCGAACCGGGGAGCTGTTTTTT
CASSKYQREGRTGELFF
>TRBJ1-2|TRBV7-8|NA|TRBD1
TGTGCCAGCAGCTTAGAGACAGGGAGGTATGGCTACACCTTC
CASSLETGRYGYTF
>TRBJ1-1|TRBV28|NA|TRBD1
TGTGCCAGCAGCGCCCGACAGGGATACACTGAAGCTTTCTTT
CASSARQGYTEAFF
>TRBJ2-7|TRBV10-2|NA|TRBD1
TGCGCCAGCAGGGACAGGGTGTCCTACGAGCAGTACTTC
CASRDRVSYEQYF
>TRBJ1-1|TRBV11-2|NA|NA
TGTGCCAGCAGCCCTCTCGGACTGAAGGCTTTCTTT
CASSPLGLKAFF
>TRBJ2-1|TRBV20-1|NA|NA
TGCAGTGTATTGGAGTCGGATGAGCAGTTCTTC
CSVLESDEQFF
>TRBJ1-2|TRBV30|NA|TRBD1
TGTGCCTGGAGTCGAGACAGGGGATATGGCTACACCTTC
CAWSRDRGYGYTF
>TRBJ1-5|TRBV28|NA|TRBD1
TGTGCCAGCAGCTGGGGACCGGGACAGGGGCGCAATCAGCCCCAGCATTTT
CASSWGPGQGRNQPQHF
>TRBJ2-5|TRBV2|NA|TRBD2
TGTGCCAGCAGTGGACTAGCGGGTGAGGGGGAGACCCAGTACTTC
CASSGLAGEGETQYF
>TRBJ2-5|TRBV3-1/TRBV3-2|many|NA
TGTGCCAGCAGCCAGAGGGGGGGGATGCTGGAGGAGACCCAGTACTTC
CASSQRGGMLEETQYF
>TRBJ2-1|TRBV2|once|NA
TGTGCCAGCACTCGAACCCAGGGTTATGAGCAGTTCTTC
CASTRTQGYEQFF
>TRBJ1-1|TRBV28|few|TRBD1
TGTGCCAGCAGCTACGACAGGGCTACAGCTTTCTTT
CASSYDRATAFF
>TRBJ1-1|TRBV9|NA|TRBD1
TGTGCCAGCAGCGTAGAGGCAGGGGGCTTCAACACTGAAGCTTTCTTT
CASSVEAGGFNTEAFF
>TRBJ1-2|TRBV5-6|once|NA
TGTGCCAGCAGCCTCGACACTCTCTATGGCTACACCTTC
CASSLDTLYGYTF
>TRBJ2-2|TRBV5-1|NA|NA
TGCGCCAGCAGCACAGGAAGGGGACAGAACACCGGGGAGCTGTTTTTT
CASSTGRGQNTGELFF
>TRBJ1-2|TRBV5-4|few|NA
TGTGCCAGCTCCACTACGGGGAACTATGGCTACACCTTC
CASSTTGNYGYTF
>TRBJ2-1|TRBV6-4|NA|TRBD2
TGTGCCGGGGGAGAGAAGCGGGAACATGAGCAGTTCTTC
CAGGEKREHEQFF
>TRBJ1-4|TRBV19|few|TRBD1
TGTGCCAGTAGTATAGCACAGGGGGGGAATGAAAAACTGTTTTTT
CASSIAQGGNEKLFF
>TRBJ1-5|TRBV18|few|NA
TGTGCCAGCTCACCCGGACATGGACAGCCCCAGCATTTT
CASSPGHGQPQHF
>TRBJ1-1|TRBV18|few|NA
TGTGCCAGCTCATCGCAGGGTGGGTACACTGAAGCTTTCTTT
CASSSQGGYTEAFF
>TRBJ1-1|TRBV12-3/TRBV12-4|NA|NA
TGTGCCAGCAGTTTGGCAGGGCACACTGAAGCTTTCTTT
CASSLAGHTEAFF
>TRBJ1-2|TRBV27|NA|TRBD1
TGTGCCAGCAGTTCCAGGGGGACCGGCTACACCTTC
CASSSRGTGYTF
>TRBJ1-5|TRBV5-3|once|NA
TGTGCCAGAAGCTCGGACACCAGCAATCAGCCCCAGCATTTT
CARSSDTSNQPQHF
>TRBJ1-2|TRBV28|NA|NA
TGTGCCAGCAGGACTCAAGGGACTGGTGGATATGGCTACACCTTC
CASRTQGTGGYGYTF
>TRBJ2-1|TRBV4-1|NA|TRBD1
TGCGCCAGCAGCCCCCCAGGGACAGTCTCCTACAATGAGCAGTTCTTC
CASSPPGTVSYNEQFF